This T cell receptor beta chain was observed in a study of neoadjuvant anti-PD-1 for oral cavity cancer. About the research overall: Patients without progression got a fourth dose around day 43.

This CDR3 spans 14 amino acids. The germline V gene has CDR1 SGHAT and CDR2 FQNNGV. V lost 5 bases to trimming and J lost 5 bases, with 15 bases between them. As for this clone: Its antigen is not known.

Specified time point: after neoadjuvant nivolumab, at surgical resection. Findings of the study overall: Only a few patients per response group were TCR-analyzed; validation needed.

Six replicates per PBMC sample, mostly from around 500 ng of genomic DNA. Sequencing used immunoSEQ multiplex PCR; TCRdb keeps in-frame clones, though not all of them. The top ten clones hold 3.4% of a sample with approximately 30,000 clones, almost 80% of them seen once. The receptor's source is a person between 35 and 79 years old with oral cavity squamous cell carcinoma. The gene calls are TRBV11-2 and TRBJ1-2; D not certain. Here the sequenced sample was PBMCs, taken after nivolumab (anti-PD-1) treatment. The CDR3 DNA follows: TGTGCCAGCAGCCGGGGTGGGGTTCGGTATGGCTACACCTTC. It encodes CASSRGGVRYGYTF.